There are a few counts of the clone carrying this T cell receptor beta chain. This entry comes from a study of patients and donors after allogeneic stem cell transplantation. With 1 base removed from V and 4 bases from J, the gap between germline ends came to 10 bases. The CDR3 extends over 14 amino acids. Germline V gene lookup returns CDR1 SGHVS and CDR2 FQNEAQ. TCRdb re-derived calls from the RT-PCR reads in MiXCR, one entry per CDR3 protein. The sample carries some 150,000 distinct CDR3 sequences, 30% to 45% recorded once. The rearrangement links TRBV7-8 to TRBJ1-1; D remains unclear. Specimen: blood, either unsorted or a sorted T cell fraction (not recorded which). The TCR originated in a human donor who was either an allogeneic HSCT recipient or a stem cell or donor lymphocyte infusion donor (not recorded which). It is not recorded whose cells these are; they may come from a transplant donor. The CDR3 DNA sequence: TGTGCCAGCAGCTTAGTTGGGTTTAGCACTGAAGCTTTCTTT. This encodes CASSLVGFSTEAFF.